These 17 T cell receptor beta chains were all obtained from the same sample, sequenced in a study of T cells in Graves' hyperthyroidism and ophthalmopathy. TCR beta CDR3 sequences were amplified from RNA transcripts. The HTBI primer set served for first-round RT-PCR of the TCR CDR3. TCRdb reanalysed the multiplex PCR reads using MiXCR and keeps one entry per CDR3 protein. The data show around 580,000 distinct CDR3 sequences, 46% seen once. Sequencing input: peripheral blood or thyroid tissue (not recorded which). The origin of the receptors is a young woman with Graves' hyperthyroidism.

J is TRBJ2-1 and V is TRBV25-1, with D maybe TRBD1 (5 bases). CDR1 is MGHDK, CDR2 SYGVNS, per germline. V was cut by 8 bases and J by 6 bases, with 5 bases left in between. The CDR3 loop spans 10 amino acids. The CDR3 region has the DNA TGTGCCAGCGGGGCCAATGAGCAGTTCTTC. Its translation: CASGANEQFF.

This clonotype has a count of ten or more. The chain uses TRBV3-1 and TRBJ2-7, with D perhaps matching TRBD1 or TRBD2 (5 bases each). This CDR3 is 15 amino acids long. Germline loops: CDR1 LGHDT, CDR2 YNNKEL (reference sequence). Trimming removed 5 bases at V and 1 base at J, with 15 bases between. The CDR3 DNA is TGTGCCAGCAGCTCAACCGAGGGGATATCCTACGAGCAGTACTTC. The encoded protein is CASSSTEGISYEQYF.

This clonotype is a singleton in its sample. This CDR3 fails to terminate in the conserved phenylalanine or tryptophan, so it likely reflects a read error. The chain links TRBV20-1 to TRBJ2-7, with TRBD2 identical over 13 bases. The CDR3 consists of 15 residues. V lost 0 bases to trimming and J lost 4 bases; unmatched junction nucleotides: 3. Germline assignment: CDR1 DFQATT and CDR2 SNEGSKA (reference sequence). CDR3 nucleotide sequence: TGCAGTGCTAGAGAACGGACTAGCGGGAGATACGAGCAGTACCTC. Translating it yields CSARERTSGRYEQYL.

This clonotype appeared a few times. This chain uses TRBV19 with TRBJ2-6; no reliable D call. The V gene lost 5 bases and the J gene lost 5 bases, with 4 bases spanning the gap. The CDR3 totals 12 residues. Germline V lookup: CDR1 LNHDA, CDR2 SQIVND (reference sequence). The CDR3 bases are TGTGCCAGTAGTCCGCGGGCCAACGTCCTGACTTTC. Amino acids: CASSPRANVLTF.

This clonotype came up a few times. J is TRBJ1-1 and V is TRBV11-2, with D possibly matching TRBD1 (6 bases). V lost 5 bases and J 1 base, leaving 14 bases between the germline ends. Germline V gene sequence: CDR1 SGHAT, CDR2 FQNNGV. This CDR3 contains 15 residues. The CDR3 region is CASSVTGLENTEAFF. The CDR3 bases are TGTGCCAGCAGCGTTACAGGGTTAGAGAACACTGAAGCTTTCTTT.

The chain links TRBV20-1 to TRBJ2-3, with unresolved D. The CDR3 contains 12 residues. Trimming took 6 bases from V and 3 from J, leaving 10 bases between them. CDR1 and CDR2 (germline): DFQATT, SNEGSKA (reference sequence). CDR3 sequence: CSAGRRTDTQYF. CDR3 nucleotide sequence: TGCAGTGCAGGGCGACGGACAGATACGCAGTATTTT.

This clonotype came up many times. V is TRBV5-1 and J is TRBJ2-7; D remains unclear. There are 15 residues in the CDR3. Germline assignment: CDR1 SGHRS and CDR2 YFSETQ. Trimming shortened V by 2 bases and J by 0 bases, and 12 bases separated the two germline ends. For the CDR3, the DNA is TGCGCCAGCAGCTTATGGGGTCCGCACTCCTACGAGCAGTACTTC. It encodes CASSLWGPHSYEQYF.

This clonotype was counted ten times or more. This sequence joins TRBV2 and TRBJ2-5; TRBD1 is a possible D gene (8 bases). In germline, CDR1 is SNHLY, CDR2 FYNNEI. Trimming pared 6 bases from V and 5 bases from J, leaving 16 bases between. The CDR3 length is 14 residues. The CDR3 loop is CASSYRGGRETQYF. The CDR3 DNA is TGTGCCAGCAGCTACAGGGGGGGTCGGGAGACCCAGTACTTC.

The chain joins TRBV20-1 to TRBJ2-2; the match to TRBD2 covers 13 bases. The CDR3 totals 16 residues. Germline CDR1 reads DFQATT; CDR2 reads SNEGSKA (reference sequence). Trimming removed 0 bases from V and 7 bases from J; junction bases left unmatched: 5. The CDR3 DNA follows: TGCAGTGCTAGAGACGGGACTAGCGGGACCGGCGGGGAGCTGTTTTTT. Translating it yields CSARDGTSGTGGELFF.

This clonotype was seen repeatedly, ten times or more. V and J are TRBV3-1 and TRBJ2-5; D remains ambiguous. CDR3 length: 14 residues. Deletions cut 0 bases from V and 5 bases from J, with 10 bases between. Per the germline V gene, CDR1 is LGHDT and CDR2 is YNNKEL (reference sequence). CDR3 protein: CASSQDHAAETQYF. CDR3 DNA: TGTGCCAGCAGCCAAGATCACGCGGCGGAGACCCAGTACTTC.

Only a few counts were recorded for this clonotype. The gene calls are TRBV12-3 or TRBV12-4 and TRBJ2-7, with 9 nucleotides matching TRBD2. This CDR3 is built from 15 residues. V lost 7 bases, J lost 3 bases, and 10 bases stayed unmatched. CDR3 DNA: TGTGCCAGCAACACCATGGGTAGCGGGAGCTACGAGCAGTACTTC. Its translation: CASNTMGSGSYEQYF.

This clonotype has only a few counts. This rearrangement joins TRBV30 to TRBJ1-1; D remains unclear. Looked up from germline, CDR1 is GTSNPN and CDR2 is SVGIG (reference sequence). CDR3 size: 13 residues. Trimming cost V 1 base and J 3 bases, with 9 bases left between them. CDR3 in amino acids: CAWSAVIDTEAFF. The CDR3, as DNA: TGTGCCTGGAGTGCTGTGATCGACACTGAAGCTTTCTTT.

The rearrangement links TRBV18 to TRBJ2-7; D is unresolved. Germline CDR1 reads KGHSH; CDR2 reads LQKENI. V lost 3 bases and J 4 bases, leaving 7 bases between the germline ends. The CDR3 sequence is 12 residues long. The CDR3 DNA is TGTGCCAGCTCACCTGGAGATTACGAGCAGTACTTC. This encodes CASSPGDYEQYF.

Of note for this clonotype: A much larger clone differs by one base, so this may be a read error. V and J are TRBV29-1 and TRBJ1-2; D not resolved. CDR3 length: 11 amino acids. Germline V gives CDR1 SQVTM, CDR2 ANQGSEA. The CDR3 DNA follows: TGCGGCGTTGCTCGCGTTTATGGCTACACCTTC. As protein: CGVARVYGYTF.

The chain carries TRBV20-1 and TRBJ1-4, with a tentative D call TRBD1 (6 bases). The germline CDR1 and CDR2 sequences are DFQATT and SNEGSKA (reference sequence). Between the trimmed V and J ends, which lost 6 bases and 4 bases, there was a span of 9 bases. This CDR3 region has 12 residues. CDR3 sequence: CSARGVNEKLFF. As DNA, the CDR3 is TGCAGTGCCAGGGGAGTTAATGAAAAACTGTTTTTT.

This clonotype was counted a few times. CDR3 bases: TGTGCCAGCAGCTTAATGGGGCGGCAGTTCTTC. It translates to CASSLMGRQFF. The chain employs TRBV11-3 and TRBJ2-1; possible D gene TRBD1, 5 bases. Germline CDR1 reads SGHNT; CDR2 reads YENEEA. Trimming pared 2 bases from V and 12 bases from J, leaving 8 bases between. CDR3 size: 11 residues.

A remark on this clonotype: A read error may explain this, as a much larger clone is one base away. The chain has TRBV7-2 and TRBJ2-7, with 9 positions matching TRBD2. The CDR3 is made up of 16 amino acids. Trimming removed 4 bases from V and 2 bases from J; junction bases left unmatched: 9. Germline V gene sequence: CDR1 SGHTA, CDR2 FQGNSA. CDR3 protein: CASSSTSGQSPYEQYF. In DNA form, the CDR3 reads TGTGCCAGCAGCTCAACTAGCGGGCAAAGCCCCTACGAGCAGTACTTC.